This TCR beta chain was found in a study of PD-L1 blockade in urothelial cancer. Whole-study context: Prior chemotherapy regimens per patient numbered 0 to 3. T cells numbered a median of approximately 130,000 in the blood samples.

From germline, CDR1 is LNHDA and CDR2 SQIVND (reference sequence). The CDR3 consists of 12 residues. The ends were cut back, 8 bases at V and 11 bases at J, with 16 bases in the middle. Assay: immunoSEQ multiplex PCR; the TCRdb copy retains only in-frame clones and omits some. The sample lists about 39,000 clones; 80% to 90% were seen once. The sample here was PBMCs, taken around atezolizumab (anti-PD-L1) treatment. The genes are TRBV19 and TRBJ1-5; tentatively, D is TRBD1 (5 bases). The TCR comes from a man in his 60s with urothelial cancer. As DNA, the CDR3 is TGTGCCAGTGATAAGCTTGGGGCAACCCAGCATTTT. Translation gives CASDKLGATQHF.